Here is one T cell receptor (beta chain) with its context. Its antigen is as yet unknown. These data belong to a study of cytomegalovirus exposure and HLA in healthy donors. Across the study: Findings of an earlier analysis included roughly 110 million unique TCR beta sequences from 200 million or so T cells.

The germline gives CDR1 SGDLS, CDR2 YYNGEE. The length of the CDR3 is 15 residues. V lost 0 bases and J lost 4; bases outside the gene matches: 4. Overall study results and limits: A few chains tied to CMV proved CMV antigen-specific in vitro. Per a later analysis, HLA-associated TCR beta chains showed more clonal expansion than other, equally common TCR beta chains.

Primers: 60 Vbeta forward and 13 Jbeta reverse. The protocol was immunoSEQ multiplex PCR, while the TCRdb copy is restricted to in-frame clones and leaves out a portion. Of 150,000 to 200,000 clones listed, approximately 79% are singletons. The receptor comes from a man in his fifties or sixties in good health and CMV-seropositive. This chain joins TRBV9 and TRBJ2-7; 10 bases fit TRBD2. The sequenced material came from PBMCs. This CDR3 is CASSVGASGGYEQYF. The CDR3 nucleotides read TGTGCCAGCAGCGTAGGAGCTAGCGGGGGATACGAGCAGTACTTC.